These 32 T cell receptor beta chains originate from one sample sequenced in a study of blood T cell repertoires in COVID-19. Libraries were prepared by immunoSEQ multiplex PCR; TCRdb keeps only in-frame clonotypes and omits some of them. This sample has roughly 50,000 clones, with approximately 88% found just once. The sample was peripheral blood. The receptors were sampled from a man between 65 and 80 years old with acute or convalescent COVID-19.

The rearrangement links TRBV7-3 to TRBJ2-3; 9 nucleotides match TRBD2. With V trimmed by 4 bases and J by 2 bases, 7 bases remained unmatched. CDR3 length: 16 residues. Per the germline V gene, CDR1 is SGHTA and CDR2 is FQGTGA. CDR3 in amino acids: CASSSGVAGDTDTQYF. CDR3 DNA sequence: TGTGCCAGCAGCTCGGGGGTAGCGGGGGACACAGATACGCAGTATTTT.

J is TRBJ2-7 and V is TRBV5-1, with TRBD1 identical over 9 bases. Germline V gene sequence: CDR1 SGHRS, CDR2 YFSETQ. The CDR3 spans 14 residues. Losses at the gene ends were 0 bases for V and 5 bases for J; bases not matched to a gene: 3. The CDR3 here is CASSLGQGGDEQYF. CDR3 nucleotide sequence: TGCGCCAGCAGCTTGGGACAGGGGGGTGACGAGCAGTACTTC.

The chain joins TRBV7-9 to TRBJ1-5; D is possibly TRBD1 (6 bases). Germline CDR1 is SEHNR and CDR2 is FQNEAQ (reference sequence). The CDR3 extends over 14 amino acids. V lost 5 bases and J 6 bases, leaving 14 bases between the germline ends. The CDR3 sequence: CASSHSGGSQPQHF. DNA for the CDR3: TGTGCCAGCAGCCACAGTGGGGGCTCTCAGCCCCAGCATTTT.

The rearrangement links TRBV5-1 to TRBJ2-7; 12 bases are shared with TRBD2. V trimming: 5 bases; J trimming: 5 bases; junction bases outside the gene matches: 11. CDR3 length: 16 amino acids. Germline assignment: CDR1 SGHRS and CDR2 YFSETQ. The CDR3 nucleotides read TGCGCCAGCAGAACGACTAGCGGGAGTTCGCGAGACGAGCAGTACTTC. Protein product: CASRTTSGSSRDEQYF.

The CDR3 region has the DNA TGTGCCAGCAGCCCTACAGGGTACTATGGCTACACCTTC. It yields the protein CASSPTGYYGYTF. The J gene is TRBJ1-2, the V gene TRBV5-6; a weak D match, TRBD1 (6 bases). Germline V gene lookup returns CDR1 SGHDT and CDR2 YYEEEE. Trimming stripped 4 bases from V and 3 bases from J, with 10 bases between. The CDR3 extends over 13 amino acids.

This clone has a single count. This chain links TRBV30 with TRBJ1-2; 9 nucleotides align to TRBD1. Germline V lookup: CDR1 GTSNPN, CDR2 SVGIG (reference sequence). The CDR3 loop spans 12 amino acids. Germline trimming cut 1 base from V and 13 bases from J; bases unmatched to any gene: 7. CDR3 region: CAWSDPDRGFTF. The CDR3 region has the DNA TGTGCCTGGAGTGACCCCGACAGGGGGTTCACCTTC.

The rearrangement links TRBV18 to TRBJ2-2; TRBD1 agrees at 7 bases. V lost 4 bases and J lost 3; bases outside the gene matches: 5. There are 15 residues in the CDR3. From germline, CDR1 is KGHSH and CDR2 LQKENI. The CDR3 loop is CASSLDRADTGELFF. The CDR3 nucleotides are TGTGCCAGCTCACTAGACAGGGCGGACACCGGGGAGCTGTTTTTT.

This chain connects TRBV6-6 to TRBJ2-2, with 7 bases identical to TRBD1. The CDR3 is made up of 15 amino acids. Trimming removed 4 bases from V and 1 base from J; junction bases left unmatched: 3. CDR1 and CDR2 from the germline V gene are MNHNY and SVGAGI (reference sequence). CDR3 region: CASSFRDRNTGELFF. DNA for the CDR3: TGTGCCAGCAGTTTCCGGGACAGGAACACCGGGGAGCTGTTTTTT.

The chain is built from TRBV7-8 and TRBJ1-1, with a possible D match to TRBD1 (5 bases). Germline V CDR1 and CDR2: SGHVS, FQNEAQ. The CDR3 extends over 14 amino acids. Trimming removed 3 bases at V and 1 base at J, with 9 bases between. The CDR3 nucleotides are TGTGCCAGCAGCTTTGCAGGGTGGAACACTGAAGCTTTCTTT. Residues: CASSFAGWNTEAFF.

V is TRBV28 and J is TRBJ2-5; 11 bases agree with TRBD2. The ends lost 4 bases at V and 0 bases at J; junction bases unmatched: 7. There are 17 residues in the CDR3. The germline V gene encodes CDR1 MDHEN and CDR2 SYDVKM. CDR3 sequence (DNA): TGTGCCAGCAGTTCCTCGACTAGCGGGGCATACCAAGAGACCCAGTACTTC. This translates into CASSSSTSGAYQETQYF.

The chain couples TRBV28 to TRBJ2-2, with D unresolved. Germline CDR1 MDHEN, CDR2 SYDVKM. V was pared by 7 bases and J by 6 bases, with 9 bases between. This CDR3 is built from 12 residues. The DNA of the CDR3 is TGTGCCAGCACAGGATTAGCCGGGGAGCTGTTTTTT. This sequence encodes CASTGLAGELFF.

The rearrangement joins TRBV6-1 to TRBJ1-2; 9 bases are a match to TRBD1. Germline CDR1 and CDR2: MNHNS and SASEGT. CDR3 length equals 15 residues. V gave up 2 bases and J gave up 4 bases; unmatched junction bases: 5. CDR3 amino acids: CASSENTGGSYGYTF. The CDR3 nucleotides are TGTGCCAGCAGTGAAAACACAGGGGGCTCCTATGGCTACACCTTC.

V and J are TRBV18 and TRBJ2-3; D is uncertain. Trimming shortened V by 7 bases and J by 0 bases, and 8 bases separated the two germline ends. Germline CDR1 reads KGHSH; CDR2 reads LQKENI. The CDR3 contains 13 residues. CDR3 protein: CASCLDSTDTQYF. CDR3 nucleotides: TGTGCCAGCTGTCTAGACAGCACAGATACGCAGTATTTT. The entire variable domain, with the rest obtained from reference TRBV18 and TRBJ2-3, is as follows: NAGVMQNPRHLVRRRGQEARLRCSPMKGHSHVYWYRQLPEEGLKFMVYLQKENIIDESGMPKERFSAEFPKEGPSILRIQQVVRGDSAAYFCASCLDSTDTQYFGPGTRLTVL.

This clone was counted once. The chain employs TRBV30 and TRBJ1-3; TRBD1 might be the D (6 bases). Germline CDR1 and CDR2: GTSNPN and SVGIG (reference sequence). The CDR3 contains 13 residues. The V end was cut by 6 bases, the J end by 1 base, with 10 bases between. The DNA for the CDR3 is TGTGCCTGTGGACAGTCTTCTGGAAACACCATATATTTT. Translation gives CACGQSSGNTIYF.

The genes are TRBV10-1 and TRBJ1-1; no definite D call. Looked up from germline, CDR1 is WNHNN and CDR2 is SYGVQD (reference sequence). This CDR3 has 12 residues. V lost 4 bases to trimming and J lost 4 bases, with 7 bases between them. The CDR3 protein is CASSGASTEAFF. The DNA for the CDR3 is TGCGCCAGCAGTGGGGCAAGCACTGAAGCTTTCTTT.

The chain combines TRBV6-5 with TRBJ2-7; D might be TRBD2 (5 bases). Germline CDR1 MNHEY, CDR2 SVGAGI. The CDR3 is made up of 14 amino acids. Trimming took off 6 bases at V and 0 bases at J, with 12 bases between the two ends. The CDR3 here is CASRWGATSYEQYF. The CDR3, as DNA: TGTGCCAGCAGGTGGGGAGCGACCTCCTACGAGCAGTACTTC.

This chain connects TRBV5-1 to TRBJ1-6, with 10 bases identical to TRBD1. The J segment lost 8 bases and the V segment lost 2 bases, leaving 7 bases of the junction unmatched. Germline V lookup: CDR1 SGHRS, CDR2 YFSETQ. The CDR3 is 16 residues long. In DNA form, the CDR3 reads TGCGCCAGCAGCTTCCTAGACAGGGGGCGCGATTCACCCCTCCACTTT. This sequence encodes CASSFLDRGRDSPLHF.

This chain links TRBV5-5 with TRBJ1-2; no definite D call. The V gene lost 0 bases and the J gene lost 5 bases, with 11 bases spanning the gap. Germline V gene sequence: CDR1 SGHKS, CDR2 YYEKEE (reference sequence). CDR3 size: 14 residues. The CDR3 coding sequence is TGTGCCAGCAGCTTGGACCCTGGGAGGTATGGCTACACCTTC. This codes for CASSLDPGRYGYTF.

V gene TRBV7-9 combines with J gene TRBJ1-4; 10 bases are shared with TRBD1. CDR1 SEHNR and CDR2 FQNEAQ come from the germline V gene (reference sequence). V gave up 5 bases and J gave up 1 base; unmatched junction bases: 4. There are 16 residues in the CDR3. The CDR3 DNA reads TGTGCCAGCAGCCGCGACAGGGGGCTAACTAATGAAAAACTGTTTTTT. Its protein product is CASSRDRGLTNEKLFF. The whole variable domain, remainder taken from reference TRBV7-9 and TRBJ1-4, is DTGVSQNPRHKITKRGQNVTFRCDPISEHNRLYWYRQTLGQGPEFLTYFQNEAQLEKSRLLSDRFSAERPKGSFSTLEIQRTEQGDSAMYLCASSRDRGLTNEKLFFGSGTQLSVL.

This CDR3 reads CASSQEVGGVTDTQYF. CDR3 in DNA: TGTGCCAGCAGCCAAGAAGTGGGAGGAGTCACAGATACGCAGTATTTT. This sequence joins TRBV4-2 and TRBJ2-3; D is perhaps TRBD2 (6 bases). V dropped 0 bases and J dropped 2 bases, with 12 bases sitting between them. The V gene's germline CDR1 is LGHNA and CDR2 YNFKEQ. This CDR3 is 16 amino acids long.

The chain recombines TRBV12-3 or TRBV12-4 with TRBJ1-3, with unresolved D. The V end was cut by 8 bases, the J end by 7 bases, with 12 bases between. The CDR3 is 12 amino acids. The CDR3 DNA follows: TGTGCCAGCGCCGGGTCGCGGAACACCATATATTTT. This encodes CASAGSRNTIYF.

The rearrangement links TRBV12-5 to TRBJ2-5; D might be TRBD2 (5 bases). V gave up 1 base and J gave up 4 bases, with 7 bases separating them. The CDR3 has 13 amino acids. Germline V lookup: CDR1 LGHNT, CDR2 FRNRAP. The CDR3 DNA sequence: TGTGCTAGTGGTTTGGGGACTTCAGAGACCCAGTACTTC. Protein product: CASGLGTSETQYF. Full variable domain (remainder filled in from reference TRBV12-5 and TRBJ2-5): DARVTQTPRHKVTEMGQEVTMRCQPILGHNTVFWYRQTMMQGLELLAYFRNRAPLDDSGMPKDRFSAEMPDATLATLKIQPSEPRDSAVYFCASGLGTSETQYFGPGTRLLVL.

The V gene is TRBV6-5, the J gene TRBJ2-7; D perhaps matches TRBD2 (5 bases). The CDR3 has 14 residues. V gave up 2 bases and J gave up 2 bases, with 10 bases separating them. In germline, CDR1 is MNHEY, CDR2 SVGAGI. CDR3 coding DNA: TGTGCCAGCAGTTACCAAGGGAGCACCTACGAGCAGTACTTC. The encoded protein is CASSYQGSTYEQYF.

This clone was counted a few times. The V and J genes are TRBV7-9 and TRBJ2-2; 10 bases are a match to TRBD1. The germline CDR1 and CDR2 sequences are SEHNR and FQNEAQ (reference sequence). Unmatched junction bases numbered 5, after V lost 5 bases and J lost 5 bases. This CDR3 comprises 15 residues. The CDR3 DNA is TGTGCCAGCAGCCAAGACAGGGGGCGAACCGGGGAGCTGTTTTTT. Translating it yields CASSQDRGRTGELFF.

This sequence joins TRBV6-5 and TRBJ2-5; a weak D match, TRBD1 (6 bases). The CDR3 length is 15 residues. Germline V gene sequence: CDR1 MNHEY, CDR2 SVGAGI. Trimming left V 6 bases short and J 5 bases short, with 19 bases between. Written as DNA, the CDR3 is TGTGCCAGCAGAAAAAGACGTGACCAGGGGGAGACCCAGTACTTC. It is translated as CASRKRRDQGETQYF.

The V call is TRBV18, the J call TRBJ2-7; 7 bases fit TRBD1. The CDR3 sequence is 15 residues long. V was clipped by 6 bases and J by 6 bases; unmatched bases: 14. Germline V gene lookup returns CDR1 KGHSH and CDR2 LQKENI. The CDR3 here is CASSADRAVASEQYF. The CDR3 region has the DNA TGTGCCAGCTCCGCCGACAGGGCAGTGGCCTCCGAGCAGTACTTC. The variable domain in full, with the rest retrieved from reference TRBV18 and TRBJ2-7, is NAGVMQNPRHLVRRRGQEARLRCSPMKGHSHVYWYRQLPEEGLKFMVYLQKENIIDESGMPKERFSAEFPKEGPSILRIQQVVRGDSAAYFCASSADRAVASEQYFGPGTRLTVT.

This chain joins TRBV18 and TRBJ1-5, with D uncertain. This CDR3 has 13 amino acids. The V gene lost 6 bases and the J gene lost 6 bases, with 12 bases spanning the gap. The germline CDR1 and CDR2 sequences are KGHSH and LQKENI. CDR3 region: CASSPEGGQPQHF. CDR3 coding DNA: TGTGCCAGCTCGCCCGAGGGTGGTCAGCCCCAGCATTTT.

The J gene is TRBJ1-3, the V gene TRBV27; no firm D call. There are 14 residues in the CDR3. Trimming took off 6 bases at V and 3 bases at J, with 12 bases between the two ends. Germline V gene lookup returns CDR1 MNHEY and CDR2 SMNVEV (reference sequence). The CDR3 DNA sequence: TGTGCCAGCAGAAGCGCGTTGAGTGGAAACACCATATATTTT. Its translation is CASRSALSGNTIYF.

This clone was counted a single time. The chain employs TRBV7-8 and TRBJ2-2; 11 bases are a match to TRBD2. This CDR3 comprises 15 residues. Germline CDR1 SGHVS, CDR2 FQNEAQ. V lost 3 bases, J lost 7 bases, and 4 bases stayed unmatched. The CDR3 DNA sequence: TGTGCCAGCAGCTTTGGACTAGCGGGTAGCGGGGAGCTGTTTTTT. Protein sequence: CASSFGLAGSGELFF.

This sequence joins TRBV11-2 and TRBJ1-1; D ambiguous. Between the trimmed V and J ends, which lost 3 bases and 11 bases, there was a span of 10 bases. Per the germline V gene, CDR1 is SGHAT and CDR2 is FQNNGV. The CDR3 contains 11 residues. In DNA form, the CDR3 reads TGTGCCAGCAGCTTCGTCCGAGAGGCTTTCTTT. Amino acids: CASSFVREAFF.

The chain recombines TRBV19 with TRBJ1-5, with 8 bases fitting TRBD1. The CDR3 length is 17 residues. CDR1 and CDR2 (germline): LNHDA, SQIVND (reference sequence). Germline trimming cut 1 base from V and 7 bases from J; bases unmatched to any gene: 12. The CDR3, as DNA: TGTGCCAGTAGTATAGCGGGGACAGGAGCTACGCGACAGCCCCAGCATTTT. Translated: CASSIAGTGATRQPQHF.

A few counts support this clone. V usage is TRBV5-6 and J usage is TRBJ1-2, with a weak D call TRBD1 (5 bases). Trimming cost V 6 bases and J 5 bases, with 23 bases left between them. CDR1 and CDR2 from the germline V gene are SGHDT and YYEEEE. This CDR3 is 16 amino acids long. The CDR3 coding sequence is TGTGCCAGCACCCCTCTCTCGGGGGGAGAATGGTATGGCTACACCTTC. Residues: CASTPLSGGEWYGYTF. The entire variable domain, with the rest obtained from reference TRBV5-6 and TRBJ1-2, is as follows: DAGVTQSPTHLIKTRGQQVTLRCSPKSGHDTVSWYQQALGQGPQFIFQYYEEEERQRGNFPDRFSGHQFPNYSSELNVNALLLGDSALYLCASTPLSGGEWYGYTFGSGTRLTVV.